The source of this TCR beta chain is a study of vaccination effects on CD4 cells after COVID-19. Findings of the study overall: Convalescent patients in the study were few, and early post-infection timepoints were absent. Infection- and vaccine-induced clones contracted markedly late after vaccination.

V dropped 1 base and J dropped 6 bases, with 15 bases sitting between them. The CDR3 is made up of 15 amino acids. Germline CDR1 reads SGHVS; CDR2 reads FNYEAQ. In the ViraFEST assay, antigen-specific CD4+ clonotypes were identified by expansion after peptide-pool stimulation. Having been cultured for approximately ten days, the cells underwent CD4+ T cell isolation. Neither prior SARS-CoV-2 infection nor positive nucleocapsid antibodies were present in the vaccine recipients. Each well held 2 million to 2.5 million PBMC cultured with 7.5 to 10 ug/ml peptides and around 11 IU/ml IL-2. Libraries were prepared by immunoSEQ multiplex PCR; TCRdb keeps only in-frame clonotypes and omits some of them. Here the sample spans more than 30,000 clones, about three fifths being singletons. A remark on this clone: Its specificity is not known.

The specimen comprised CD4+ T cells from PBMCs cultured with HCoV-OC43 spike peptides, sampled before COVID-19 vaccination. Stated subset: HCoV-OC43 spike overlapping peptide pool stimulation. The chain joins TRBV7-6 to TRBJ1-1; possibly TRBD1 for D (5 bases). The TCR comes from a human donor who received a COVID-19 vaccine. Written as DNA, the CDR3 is TGTGCCAGCAGCTTAGTCCCGGGGGTTCTCTCTGAAGCTTTCTTT. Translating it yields CASSLVPGVLSEAFF.